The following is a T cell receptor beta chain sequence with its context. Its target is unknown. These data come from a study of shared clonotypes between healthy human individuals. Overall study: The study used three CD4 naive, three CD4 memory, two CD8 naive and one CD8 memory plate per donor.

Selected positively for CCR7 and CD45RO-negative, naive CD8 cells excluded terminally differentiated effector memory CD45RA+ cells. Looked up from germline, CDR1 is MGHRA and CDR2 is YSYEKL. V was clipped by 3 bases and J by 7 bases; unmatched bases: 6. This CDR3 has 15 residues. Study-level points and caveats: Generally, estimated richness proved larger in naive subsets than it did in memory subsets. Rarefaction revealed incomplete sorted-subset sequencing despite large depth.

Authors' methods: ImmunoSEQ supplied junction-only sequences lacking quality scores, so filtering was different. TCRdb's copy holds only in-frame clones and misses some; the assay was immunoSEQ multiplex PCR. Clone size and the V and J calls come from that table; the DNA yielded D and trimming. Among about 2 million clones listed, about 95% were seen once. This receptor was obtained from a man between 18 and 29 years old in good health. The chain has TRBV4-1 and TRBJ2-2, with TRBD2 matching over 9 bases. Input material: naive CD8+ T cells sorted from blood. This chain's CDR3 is CASSHSGGPGGELFF. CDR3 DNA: TGCGCCAGCAGCCACAGCGGGGGGCCCGGCGGGGAGCTGTTTTTT.